A single sample is the source of the 3 T cell receptor beta chains below, sequenced in a study of graft-versus-host responses after intestinal transplantation. These TCRs are of unknown antigen specificity. Produced via immunoSEQ multiplex PCR; TCRdb's table is partial and in-frame only. The sample consists of about 61,000 clones, approximately 94% of them appearing once. The input for sequencing was unstimulated CD4+ T cells sorted from spleen or lymph node cells, taken before transplant. These receptors were collected from a human donor who was the organ donor for an intestinal transplant.

The chain combines TRBV5-4 with TRBJ1-2; perhaps TRBD1 as D (6 bases). With 0 bases removed from V and 8 bases from J, the gap between germline ends came to 20 bases. Germline lookup yields CDR1 SGHNT and CDR2 YYREEE (reference sequence). The CDR3 is 16 amino acids. CDR3 in amino acids: CASSLEGGLPARGYTF. The CDR3 nucleotides read TGTGCCAGCAGCTTGGAAGGGGGTCTCCCGGCCCGGGGCTACACCTTC. Combining the CDR3 with reference TRBV5-4 and TRBJ1-2 gives the whole variable domain ETGVTQSPTHLIKTRGQQVTLRCSSQSGHNTVSWYQQALGQGPQFIFQYYREEENGRGNFPPRFSGLQFPNYSSELNVNALELDDSALYLCASSLEGGLPARGYTFGSGTRLTVV.

The chain joins TRBV11-2 to TRBJ2-7; D may be TRBD2 (6 bases). The CDR3 runs 16 residues. CDR1 SGHAT and CDR2 FQNNGV come from the germline V gene. Trimming took 0 bases from V and 2 from J, leaving 14 bases between them. CDR3 DNA: TGTGCCAGCAGCTTAGATGGAGGGAAGGTACCCTACGAGCAGTACTTC. It translates to CASSLDGGKVPYEQYF.

This rearrangement joins TRBV29-1 to TRBJ1-4; D may be TRBD1 (5 bases). This CDR3 is built from 14 residues. V lost 8 bases to trimming and J lost 7 bases, with 20 bases between them. In germline, CDR1 is SQVTM, CDR2 ANQGSEA. CDR3 bases: TGCAGCTTTCGATCAGGGCCAACGGGTGAAAAACTGTTTTTT. Translating it yields CSFRSGPTGEKLFF.